This T cell receptor beta chain came from a study of cytotoxic CD8 clonotypes in ibrutinib-treated CLL. Sequencing used immunoSEQ multiplex PCR; TCRdb keeps in-frame clones, though not all of them. Of 190,000 or so clones listed, approximately 68% are singletons. Germline V gene lookup returns CDR1 LNHDA and CDR2 SQIVND (reference sequence). The CDR3 extends over 13 amino acids. The V and J ends lost 6 bases and 4 bases, in that order; junction bases with no gene match: 5. The TCR was taken from a human donor with chronic lymphocytic leukemia. The V gene is TRBV19, the J gene TRBJ1-2; 7 bases align to TRBD1. The starting material was PBMCs, obtained after 24 months of ibrutinib treatment. The CDR3 protein is CASSRQGSYGYTF. The DNA for the CDR3 is TGTGCCAGTAGCAGACAGGGATCCTATGGCTACACCTTC.